The 24 T cell receptor beta chains below all came from one sample that was sequenced in a study of blood T cell repertoires in COVID-19. The table came from immunoSEQ multiplex PCR; TCRdb's copy has only in-frame clones and leaves some out. The sample includes about 230,000 clones, roughly 79% of them seen just once. The sequenced sample was peripheral blood. The receptors were sampled from an elderly woman with COVID-19, enrolled during active disease.

The chain combines TRBV11-1 with TRBJ2-3, with 9 nucleotides matching TRBD1. The germline V gene encodes CDR1 SGHAT and CDR2 FQDESV (reference sequence). The J segment lost 2 bases and the V segment lost 4 bases, leaving 4 bases of the junction unmatched. The CDR3 is made up of 15 amino acids. The CDR3 reads CASSSRDRVTDTQYF. The CDR3 nucleotides read TGTGCCAGCAGCTCCCGGGACAGGGTCACAGATACGCAGTATTTT.

The chain uses TRBV5-1 and TRBJ1-5, with a tentative D call TRBD1 (5 bases). CDR1 and CDR2 (germline): SGHRS, YFSETQ. V dropped 5 bases and J dropped 0 bases, with 12 bases sitting between them. There are 15 residues in the CDR3. The CDR3 DNA is TGCGCCAGCAGGAAGGGGCCTTATAGCAATCAGCCCCAGCATTTT. This translates into CASRKGPYSNQPQHF.

The V gene is TRBV30, the J gene TRBJ2-7, with 10 bases aligning to TRBD2. V shed 2 bases and J 7 bases; nucleotides not matched to a gene: 5. CDR1 and CDR2 (germline): GTSNPN, SVGIG (reference sequence). The CDR3 spans 13 residues. The CDR3 loop is CAWSQSGRGEQYF. The CDR3 bases are TGTGCCTGGAGTCAGAGCGGGAGGGGTGAGCAGTACTTC. The complete variable domain, with remaining parts taken from reference TRBV30 and TRBJ2-7, reads SQTIHQWPATLVQPVGSPLSLECTVEGTSNPNLYWYRQAAGRGLQLLFYSVGIGQISSEVPQNLSASRPQDRQFILSSKKLLLSDSGFYLCAWSQSGRGEQYFGPGTRLTVT.

V and J are TRBV19 and TRBJ2-2; 7 bases match TRBD1. V gave up 10 bases and J gave up 10 bases; unmatched junction bases: 12. The CDR3 extends over 13 amino acids. Germline CDR1 reads LNHDA; CDR2 reads SQIVND (reference sequence). The CDR3 sequence: CATSGETGEELFF. DNA of the CDR3: TGTGCCACCTCCGGCGAAACAGGGGAGGAGCTGTTTTTT.

The CDR3 loop is CASSSGQGGTDTQYF. The CDR3 DNA reads as TGCGCCAGCAGCTCGGGACAGGGGGGCACAGATACGCAGTATTTT. This chain connects TRBV5-1 to TRBJ2-3; 11 bases line up with TRBD1. The CDR3 length is 15 residues. The V and J ends lost 3 bases and 1 base, in that order; junction bases with no gene match: 1. Germline lookup yields CDR1 SGHRS and CDR2 YFSETQ.

This clone was counted a few times. The gene calls are TRBV2 and TRBJ1-2; 8 nucleotides align to TRBD1. V gave up 5 bases and J gave up 8 bases; unmatched junction bases: 7. Germline V gene sequence: CDR1 SNHLY, CDR2 FYNNEI. The CDR3 sequence is 13 residues long. CDR3 nucleotides: TGTGCCAGCAGTAACAGGGGGATGAGGGGCTACACCTTC. The encoded protein is CASSNRGMRGYTF. Drawing the rest from reference TRBV2 and TRBJ1-2, the complete variable domain is EPEVTQTPSHQVTQMGQEVILRCVPISNHLYFYWYRQILGQKVEFLVSFYNNEISEKSEIFDDQFSVERPDGSNFTLKIRSTKLEDSAMYFCASSNRGMRGYTFGSGTRLTVV.

The V and J genes are TRBV9 and TRBJ1-6; perhaps TRBD1 as D (6 bases). The germline V gene has CDR1 SGDLS and CDR2 YYNGEE. This CDR3 comprises 14 residues. V shed 3 bases and J shed 4 bases, with 8 bases lying between them. In DNA form, the CDR3 reads TGTGCCAGCAGCGGACAGGATTATAATTCACCCCTCCACTTT. Encoded protein: CASSGQDYNSPLHF.

This clone was picked up a small number of times. V usage is TRBV27 and J usage is TRBJ2-3; D gene ambiguous. Trimming left V 10 bases short and J 2 bases short, with 16 bases between. Germline CDR1 MNHEY, CDR2 SMNVEV (reference sequence). The CDR3 consists of 14 residues. CDR3 amino acids: CATRPSTYTDTQYF. In nucleotides, the CDR3 is TGTGCCACCAGACCCTCTACCTACACAGATACGCAGTATTTT.

This clone was detected only a few times. The rearrangement links TRBV5-3 to TRBJ1-2, with 10 bases matching TRBD1. TRBV5-3 is given ORF status, its function remaining uncertain. The CDR3 is made up of 16 amino acids. With V trimmed by 2 bases and J by 1 base, 5 bases remained unmatched. CDR3 region: CARSLTGQGLNYGYTF. CDR3 DNA: TGTGCCAGAAGCTTAACGGGACAGGGGCTTAACTATGGCTACACCTTC.

The chain couples TRBV11-2 to TRBJ1-2; D not certain. The CDR3 is 13 amino acids. Trimming cost V 1 base and J 2 bases, with 5 bases left between them. CDR1 and CDR2 (germline): SGHAT, FQNNGV. Here the CDR3 DNA reads TGTGCCAGCAGCTTAGGGAGAAACTATGGCTACACCTTC. Translation gives CASSLGRNYGYTF. The full variable domain, in which reference TRBV11-2 and TRBJ1-2 provide the parts outside the CDR3, is EAGVAQSPRYKIIEKRQSVAFWCNPISGHATLYWYQQILGQGPKLLIQFQNNGVVDDSQLPKDRFSAERLKGVDSTLKIQPAKLEDSAVYLCASSLGRNYGYTFGSGTRLTVV.

This clone was picked up a small number of times. The chain couples TRBV6-6 to TRBJ1-2; TRBD1 agrees at 7 bases. The V gene's germline CDR1 is MNHNY and CDR2 SVGAGI (reference sequence). V was clipped by 2 bases and J by 8 bases; unmatched bases: 8. This CDR3 comprises 14 residues. In DNA form, the CDR3 reads TGTGCCAGCAGTTACGGTGGACAGGCGGAGGGCTACACCTTC. Encoded protein: CASSYGGQAEGYTF.

The chain uses TRBV7-2 and TRBJ2-5; 7 positions agree with TRBD2. The length of the CDR3 is 16 residues. Germline CDR1 SGHTA, CDR2 FQGNSA. J gave up 2 bases and V 0 bases, and 6 bases lay outside the gene matches. This chain's CDR3 is CASSLAASGPQETQYF. DNA of the CDR3: TGTGCCAGCAGCTTAGCGGCTAGCGGCCCTCAAGAGACCCAGTACTTC.

This clone has more than one count but fewer than ten. CDR3 in amino acids: CASSSGHRNEKLFF. For the CDR3, the DNA is TGCGCCAGCAGCTCGGGACACCGGAATGAAAAACTGTTTTTT. V and J are TRBV5-1 and TRBJ1-4, with D possibly TRBD1 on 6 matching bases. The CDR3 has 14 amino acids. Germline CDR1 reads SGHRS; CDR2 reads YFSETQ. V shed 3 bases and J shed 5 bases, with 11 bases lying between them.

V is TRBV12-5 and J is TRBJ1-3, with D perhaps TRBD1 (5 bases). Germline CDR1 and CDR2: LGHNT and FRNRAP. V shed 8 bases and J shed 2 bases, with 10 bases lying between them. The CDR3 is 13 amino acids. The CDR3 DNA follows: TGTGCTAGTCAGGAGGGGCCTGGAAACACCATATATTTT. Its protein is CASQEGPGNTIYF.

The chain employs TRBV4-2 and TRBJ1-2; D is unclear. CDR1 and CDR2 from the germline V gene are LGHNA and YNFKEQ. V was trimmed by 3 bases and J by 6 bases, leaving 17 bases between them. The CDR3 length is 15 residues. The CDR3 region has the DNA TGTGCCAGCAGCCATCCCTCCAGCGGAAGGGATGGCTACACCTTC. Translated, it gives CASSHPSSGRDGYTF.

J is TRBJ1-1 and V is TRBV2; TRBD1 matches at 8 bases. V shed 4 bases, J shed 5 bases, and the junction held 3 bases outside the gene matches. The CDR3 loop spans 13 amino acids. CDR1 SNHLY and CDR2 FYNNEI come from the germline V gene. The CDR3 nucleotides are TGTGCCAGCAGTGGCCAGGGGGCAACTGAAGCTTTCTTT. It yields the protein CASSGQGATEAFF.

This clone has only one observation. This rearrangement joins TRBV5-1 to TRBJ2-1, with 8 bases matching TRBD2. Germline CDR1 SGHRS, CDR2 YFSETQ. The CDR3 totals 16 residues. Losses at the gene ends were 5 bases for V and 8 bases for J; bases not matched to a gene: 15. The CDR3: CASSFSAGASGDEQFF. DNA of the CDR3: TGCGCCAGCAGTTTTTCAGCGGGGGCCTCCGGGGATGAGCAGTTCTTC.

The V call is TRBV5-1, the J call TRBJ1-2, with a weak D call TRBD1 (6 bases). Germline V gene lookup returns CDR1 SGHRS and CDR2 YFSETQ. V lost 5 bases to trimming and J lost 6 bases, with 23 bases between them. CDR3 length: 16 residues. The CDR3 region has the DNA TGCGCCAGCAGGCTTGGACAGACCGTCTTCACGAATGGCTACACCTTC. This translates into CASRLGQTVFTNGYTF.

The J gene is TRBJ1-4, the V gene TRBV7-9, with no clear D. Germline V gene data show CDR1 as SEHNR and CDR2 as FQNEAQ (reference sequence). Between the trimmed V and J ends, which lost 6 bases and 4 bases, there was a span of 15 bases. The length of the CDR3 is 15 residues. The chain's CDR3 is CASRPGETFNEKLFF. The DNA for the CDR3 is TGTGCCAGCAGACCCGGAGAGACCTTTAATGAAAAACTGTTTTTT.

This chain uses TRBV7-9 with TRBJ1-6; tentative D call: TRBD1 (5 bases). The CDR3 covers 14 residues. Between the trimmed V and J ends, which lost 6 bases and 8 bases, there was a span of 14 bases. Germline V lookup: CDR1 SEHNR, CDR2 FQNEAQ (reference sequence). CDR3 DNA: TGTGCCAGCAGATTTACGGGGGGTGATTCACCCCTCCACTTT. This gives the protein CASRFTGGDSPLHF.

V gene TRBV9 combines with J gene TRBJ2-7, with TRBD1 as a possible D gene (6 bases). Germline CDR1 is SGDLS and CDR2 is YYNGEE. The CDR3 is made up of 14 amino acids. V lost 2 bases and J 0 bases, leaving 9 bases between the germline ends. The CDR3 nucleotides are TGTGCCAGCAGCGTGGGGGCTATCTCCTACGAGCAGTACTTC. Translated, it gives CASSVGAISYEQYF.

The count of this clone is one. The rearrangement links TRBV15 to TRBJ1-2; TRBD1 might be the D (5 bases). Germline V CDR1 and CDR2: LNHNV, YYDKDF (reference sequence). With 0 bases removed from V and 8 bases from J, the gap between germline ends came to 16 bases. CDR3 length: 15 residues. The CDR3 loop reads CATSRDWGGEDGYTF. For the CDR3, the DNA is TGTGCCACCAGCAGAGATTGGGGGGGAGAGGACGGCTACACCTTC.

The rearrangement joins TRBV7-2 to TRBJ2-1; 9 positions agree with TRBD1. The CDR3 runs to 15 residues. Per the germline V gene, CDR1 is SGHTA and CDR2 is FQGNSA. Unmatched junction bases numbered 4, after V lost 5 bases and J lost 2 bases. The CDR3 DNA is TGTGCCAGCAGCACGCGGACAGGGGCCTACAATGAGCAGTTCTTC. This gives the protein CASSTRTGAYNEQFF. Variable domain in full (rest from reference TRBV7-2 and TRBJ2-1): GAGVSQSPSNKVTEKGKDVELRCDPISGHTALYWYRQSLGQGLEFLIYFQGNSAPDKSGLPSDRFSAERTGGSVSTLTIQRTQQEDSAVYLCASSTRTGAYNEQFFGPGTRLTVL.

The V call is TRBV5-1, the J call TRBJ2-7, with TRBD1 matching 9 bases. The J segment lost 7 bases and the V segment lost 1 base, leaving 6 bases of the junction unmatched. Germline V gene data show CDR1 as SGHRS and CDR2 as YFSETQ. The CDR3 runs to 14 residues. DNA for the CDR3: TGCGCCAGCAGCTTGCCACAGGGGGCCGAAGAGCAGTACTTC. It yields the protein CASSLPQGAEEQYF.